This T cell receptor (beta chain) was retrieved from a study of cytomegalovirus exposure and HLA in healthy donors. Vbeta (60) and Jbeta (13) primers were used in the PCR. Data came from immunoSEQ multiplex PCR; TCRdb stores just in-frame clones and leaves some out. The sample includes 160,000 or so clones, about 80% seen only once; the top ten take around 4.5%. Study-wide results and limits: Many donors carried some public TCRs, although rarity characterized most TCR sequences. Highest at DRB1 and lowest at HLA-C, TCR association rates differed among HLA loci in a later analysis. TCR beta sequences reportedly predicted the HLA-A and HLA-B alleles of most subjects accurately.

The donors gave bone marrow, and they were healthy. About this clone itself: Antigen specificity is unknown.

The CDR3 length is 21 residues. The V gene's germline CDR1 is SGDLS and CDR2 YYNGEE. The V gene end was trimmed by 0 bases and the J gene end by 0 bases; junction bases not matched to a gene: 18. The chain recombines TRBV9 with TRBJ2-4; 7 bases agree with TRBD2. This clonotype was sampled from a young man in good health and CMV-seronegative. Specimen: PBMCs. This chain's CDR3 is CASSVEAGVTGSVSAKNIQYF. The CDR3 DNA reads TGTGCCAGCAGCGTAGAGGCGGGGGTGACGGGTAGCGTTTCAGCCAAAAACATTCAGTACTTC.